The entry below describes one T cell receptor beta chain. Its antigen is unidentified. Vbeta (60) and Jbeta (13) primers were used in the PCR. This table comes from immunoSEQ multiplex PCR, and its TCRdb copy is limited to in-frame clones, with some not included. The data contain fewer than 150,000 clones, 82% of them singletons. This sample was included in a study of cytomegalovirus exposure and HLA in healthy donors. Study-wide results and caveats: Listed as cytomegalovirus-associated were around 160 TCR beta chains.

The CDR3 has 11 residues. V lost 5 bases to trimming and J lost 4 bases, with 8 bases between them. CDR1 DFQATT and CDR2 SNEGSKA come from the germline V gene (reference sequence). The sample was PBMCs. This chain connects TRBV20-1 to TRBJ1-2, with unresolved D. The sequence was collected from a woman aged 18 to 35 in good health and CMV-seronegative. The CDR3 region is CSAPHSYGYTF. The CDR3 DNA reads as TGCAGTGCTCCGCACAGCTATGGCTACACCTTC.